Listed below are T cell receptor beta chains from one sample, sequenced in a study of regulatory T cells in long-lasting Graves disease. TCRdb itself ran the multiplex PCR reads through MiXCR, one entry per CDR3 protein. The top ten hold approximately 21% of the sample, which has 350,000 to 400,000 distinct CDR3 sequences, about 14% seen once. The sequenced sample was peripheral blood mononuclear cells (PBMCs), obtained at new diagnosis, from a patient treated with antithyroid drugs. Source of these receptors: a female donor with Graves disease. CDR3s include the opening cysteine and the closing phenylalanine or tryptophan. A D gene is named only where the DNA matches it firmly. Only some rows state a clone size, as once, few, many or a class for expanded clones.

d_call j_call clone_size v_call cdr3_aa cdr3_nt
- TRBJ1-1 many TRBV7-2 CASSLPGLKAFF TGTGCCAGCAGCTTACCCGGTCTGAAAGCTTTCTTT
- TRBJ2-4 - TRBV10-3 CAISEPQGLQYF TGTGCCATCAGTGAACCACAGGGCCTTCAGTACTTC
- TRBJ1-5 many TRBV19 CASTHPYSNQPQHF TGTGCCAGTACTCACCCTTATAGCAATCAGCCCCAGCATTTT
- TRBJ1-6 many TRBV27 CASSVQGHNSPLHF TGTGCCAGCAGTGTTCAGGGGCATAATTCACCCCTCCACTTT
TRBD2 TRBJ2-2 many TRBV12-3/TRBV12-4 CASSSGLAGTLEDTGELFF TGTGCCAGCAGCTCGGGACTAGCGGGGACCCTTGAGGACACCGGGGAGCTGTTTTTT
TRBD1 TRBJ2-2 - TRBV18 CASSTRTGENVGELFF TGTGCCAGCTCAACCCGGACAGGGGAGAATGTCGGGGAGCTGTTTTTT
- TRBJ1-3 many TRBV20-1 CSARDRRTDSGNTIYF TGCAGTGCTAGAGATCGCCGGACAGACTCTGGAAACACCATATATTTT
- TRBJ1-5 many TRBV27 CASSLQGALTQPQHF TGTGCCAGCAGTTTGCAGGGCGCCTTGACTCAGCCCCAGCATTTT
- TRBJ1-4 many TRBV7-6 CASSPLGGELFF TGTGCCAGCAGCCCCCTGGGAGGAGAACTGTTTTTT
TRBD1 TRBJ1-2 many TRBV7-9 CASSPGTGFYGYTF TGTGCCAGCAGCCCAGGGACAGGCTTTTATGGCTACACCTTC
- TRBJ1-1 few TRBV5-1 CASSYGDNTGAFF TGCGCCAGCAGCTATGGAGATAACACTGGAGCTTTCTTT
TRBD2 TRBJ2-1 many TRBV3-1 CASSQVPAGGTGEQFF TGTGCCAGCAGCCAAGTTCCAGCGGGGGGGACTGGTGAGCAGTTCTTC
TRBD2 TRBJ2-7 many TRBV10-3 CAISESTSVPDEQYF TGTGCCATCAGTGAGTCGACTAGCGTCCCCGACGAGCAGTACTTC
- TRBJ2-7 many TRBV20-1 CSARQYAYYEQYF TGCAGTGCTAGACAATACGCCTACTACGAGCAGTACTTC
- TRBJ2-7 many TRBV3-1 CASSQMSGRSSYEQYF TGTGCCAGCAGCCAGATGAGCGGGCGCAGCTCCTACGAGCAGTACTTC
TRBD2 TRBJ2-5 - TRBV7-8 CASSPYPGSGRKQETQYF TGTGCCAGCAGCCCATACCCTGGTAGCGGGAGGAAGCAAGAGACCCAGTACTTC
- TRBJ1-1 many TRBV12-3/TRBV12-4 CASRRQESEAFF TGTGCCAGCAGACGACAGGAATCTGAAGCTTTCTTT
TRBD2 TRBJ2-7 many TRBV20-1 CSAMGLAATYEQYF TGCAGTGCAATGGGACTAGCGGCAACCTACGAGCAGTACTTC